This T cell receptor beta chain was recovered during a study of vaccination and CD4 T cells after COVID-19. This clonotype appeared a few times. Its antigen is not known. Documented treatment: approximately 9-day PBMC culture with coronavirus spike peptide pools or control peptides (ViraFEST assay). ViraFEST relied on peptide pools to expand antigen-specific T cells; the TCRs were sequenced afterward. The assay that was used to sequence DNA from cultured CD4+ T cells was the Oncomine TCR Beta short-read assay. TCRdb processed the PCR reads anew with MiXCR; each CDR3 protein has one entry. The sample lists 8,000 to 13,000 distinct CDR3 sequences, roughly two thirds occurring once. This CDR3 is built from 15 residues. Germline V lookup: CDR1 MDHEN, CDR2 SYDVKM. The V end was cut by 5 bases, the J end by 8 bases, with 18 bases between.

This chain links TRBV28 with TRBJ2-2, with unresolved D. Material: CD4+ T cells from blood, cultured in vitro. The sequence was obtained from a human donor who had recovered from COVID-19. In nucleotides, the CDR3 is TGTGCCAGCAGTCGCGCTACCTCAGACGAGGGGGAGCTGTTTTTT. Its translation is CASSRATSDEGELFF.